These T cell receptor beta chains were read from a single sample in a study of shared clonotypes between healthy human individuals. Sequencing used immunoSEQ multiplex PCR; TCRdb keeps in-frame clones, though not all of them. The table shows about 1.5 million clones, with 95% to 99% occurring only once. Sequencing was carried out using naive CD4+ T cells sorted from blood. All receptors come from a man in his thirties or forties in good health. Both conserved end residues are part of each CDR3. A D gene is named only where the DNA matches it firmly. Expanded clones get a size class; other rows say once, few or many, or leave the size out.

TRBV18	NA	NA	TRBJ1-3	CASSPQNNAPGNTIYF	TGTGCCAGCTCACCTCAAAACAACGCTCCTGGAAACACCATATATTTT
TRBV12-5	TRBD2	NA	TRBJ2-1	CASGLGGTSGIDEQFF	TGTGCTAGTGGTTTGGGGGGAACTAGCGGGATCGATGAGCAGTTCTTC
TRBV30	NA	NA	TRBJ2-7	CAWGRRNEQYF	TGTGCCTGGGGTCGGAGGAACGAGCAGTACTTC
TRBV28	NA	NA	TRBJ1-5	CASTSVRGNQPQHF	TGTGCCAGCACCTCGGTCCGGGGGAATCAGCCCCAGCATTTT
TRBV5-1	NA	NA	TRBJ2-2	CASSLDGKQGELFF	TGCGCCAGCAGCTTGGACGGGAAACAAGGGGAGCTGTTTTTT
TRBV14	TRBD1	NA	TRBJ1-4	CASSRTGYEKLFF	TGTGCCAGCAGCCGGACAGGCTATGAAAAACTGTTTTTT
TRBV25-1	TRBD1	NA	TRBJ2-5	CASSDPSDRGLETQYF	TGTGCCAGCAGTGACCCCTCCGACAGGGGGCTAGAGACCCAGTACTTC
TRBV6-5	NA	NA	TRBJ2-7	CASSYFPTDPNEQYF	TGTGCCAGCAGTTACTTCCCGACGGACCCTAACGAGCAGTACTTC
TRBV11-1	TRBD2	NA	TRBJ2-7	CASSLEASGEEEQYF	TGTGCCAGCAGCTTAGAGGCTAGCGGGGAGGAGGAGCAGTACTTC
TRBV5-4	NA	once	TRBJ2-3	CASRNDWSVGTDTQYF	TGTGCCAGCAGAAATGACTGGTCTGTCGGCACAGATACGCAGTATTTT
TRBV28	NA	NA	TRBJ2-7	CASTRGTPFLSEQYF	TGTGCCAGCACCCGCGGGACTCCATTCTTGAGCGAGCAGTACTTC
TRBV11-2	NA	NA	TRBJ2-5	CASSLGSGRETQYF	TGTGCCAGCAGCTTAGGCTCAGGGCGAGAGACCCAGTACTTC
TRBV6-4	TRBD2	NA	TRBJ2-1	CASSDWGLAGSEQFF	TGTGCCAGCAGTGACTGGGGACTAGCGGGATCTGAGCAGTTCTTC
TRBV30	NA	NA	TRBJ1-1	CAWSKRGGVLPEAFF	TGTGCCTGGAGTAAGCGAGGGGGGGTGTTACCTGAAGCTTTCTTT
TRBV11-3	NA	NA	TRBJ2-3	CASSKGGDTQYF	TGTGCCAGCAGCAAAGGGGGGGATACGCAGTATTTT
TRBV18	NA	NA	TRBJ1-5	CASSSQLHNQPQHF	TGTGCCAGCTCATCTCAGCTACACAATCAGCCCCAGCATTTT
TRBV21-1	NA	NA	TRBJ2-7	CASSSGLSGLQQYF	TGTGCCAGCAGCTCGGGACTCAGCGGTTTGCAGCAGTACTTC
TRBV10-3	NA	NA	TRBJ2-3	CAISNTDTQYF	TGTGCCATCAGTAACACAGATACGCAGTATTTT
TRBV28	NA	once	TRBJ2-1	CASSLVYNEQFF	TGTGCCAGCAGTCTGGTCTACAATGAGCAGTTCTTC
TRBV18	TRBD1	NA	TRBJ1-5	CASSPDRGREPQHF	TGTGCCAGCTCACCAGACAGGGGGCGAGAGCCCCAGCATTTT
TRBV30	NA	NA	TRBJ1-2	CAWSVGGALSYGYTF	TGTGCCTGGAGTGTGGGAGGAGCCCTGAGCTATGGCTACACCTTC
TRBV18	NA	NA	TRBJ1-1	CASSPDQNTEAFF	TGTGCCAGCTCACCAGATCAGAACACTGAAGCTTTCTTT
TRBV28	NA	NA	TRBJ1-1	CASREGPPLEAFF	TGTGCCAGCAGGGAAGGCCCCCCTCTCGAAGCTTTCTTT
TRBV5-4	NA	NA	TRBJ2-3	CASSLEITDTQYF	TGTGCCAGCAGCTTGGAAATCACAGATACGCAGTATTTT
TRBV5-4	TRBD1	NA	TRBJ1-2	CASSSKGQSNYGYTF	TGTGCCAGCAGCTCCAAGGGACAGTCTAACTATGGCTACACCTTC
TRBV7-3	NA	NA	TRBJ2-1	CASSRTTNEQFF	TGTGCCAGCAGCCGTACCACCAATGAGCAGTTCTTC
TRBV25-1	NA	NA	TRBJ1-2	CASSELGGYTF	TGTGCCAGCAGTGAACTGGGGGGCTACACCTTC
TRBV30	NA	NA	TRBJ2-5	CAWGDPGEETQYF	TGTGCCTGGGGCGACCCAGGGGAGGAGACCCAGTACTTC
TRBV27	NA	NA	TRBJ2-1	CASSLSHGSYNEQFF	TGTGCCAGCAGTTTATCCCACGGGTCCTACAATGAGCAGTTCTTC
TRBV6-5	NA	NA	TRBJ2-3	CASSYLGKDTQYF	TGTGCCAGCAGTTACCTCGGGAAAGATACGCAGTATTTT
TRBV7-7	NA	NA	TRBJ2-5	CASSLDGHGETQYF	TGTGCTAGCAGCTTAGACGGACACGGAGAGACCCAGTACTTC
TRBV5-1	NA	NA	TRBJ2-3	CASSYEQYTDTQYF	TGCGCCAGCAGCTATGAACAGTACACAGATACGCAGTATTTT
TRBV2	NA	once	TRBJ1-5	CASRGDPGQPQHF	TGTGCCAGCAGGGGGGACCCGGGGCAGCCCCAGCATTTT
TRBV9	NA	NA	TRBJ2-1	CASSVGGGYNEQFF	TGTGCCAGCAGCGTAGGAGGGGGCTACAATGAGCAGTTCTTC
TRBV10-1	TRBD2	NA	TRBJ2-3	CASSRAGVLDTQYF	TGCGCCAGCAGTCGCGCGGGAGTTTTAGATACGCAGTATTTT
TRBV6-4	NA	NA	TRBJ2-4	CASSPYGLGIQYF	TGTGCCAGCAGCCCTTATGGGCTGGGCATTCAGTACTTC
TRBV5-1	NA	NA	TRBJ2-2	CASSLGTIGELFF	TGCGCCAGCAGCTTGGGGACAATCGGGGAGCTGTTTTTT
TRBV5-1	TRBD1	NA	TRBJ2-7	CASSLWGQGDHEQYF	TGCGCCAGCAGCTTGTGGGGACAGGGGGACCACGAGCAGTACTTC
TRBV19	NA	NA	TRBJ1-5	CASSDTGHSNQPQHF	TGTGCCAGTAGTGATACAGGGCATAGCAATCAGCCCCAGCATTTT
TRBV28	TRBD1	NA	TRBJ1-1	CASSLGDRDRLRAFF	TGTGCCAGCAGTTTAGGTGACAGGGACAGGCTTAGGGCTTTCTTT
TRBV2	NA	NA	TRBJ1-3	CAITRPDLQRAAGNTIYF	TGTGCCATTACCCGACCGGACCTACAGAGGGCAGCTGGAAACACCATATATTTT
TRBV29-1	TRBD2	NA	TRBJ2-5	CSVEVSASGSWETQYF	TGCAGCGTTGAAGTTTCTGCTAGCGGGAGTTGGGAGACCCAGTACTTC
TRBV5-1	NA	NA	TRBJ1-4	CASSSELFNEKLFF	TGCGCCAGCAGCTCTGAACTGTTCAATGAAAAACTGTTTTTT
TRBV7-8	NA	NA	TRBJ2-2	CASSSSGQFTGELFF	TGTGCCAGCAGCTCCTCGGGACAATTCACCGGGGAGCTGTTTTTT
TRBV27	NA	NA	TRBJ2-7	CASRPSGPISYEQYF	TGTGCCAGCAGGCCCTCAGGACCGATCTCCTACGAGCAGTACTTC
TRBV5-1	NA	NA	TRBJ1-2	CASSSAGDYGYTF	TGCGCCAGCAGCTCGGCGGGGGACTATGGCTACACCTTC
TRBV6-5	NA	once	TRBJ2-7	CASSQTSLHEQYF	TGTGCCAGCAGTCAGACTAGTCTCCACGAGCAGTACTTC
TRBV18	NA	NA	TRBJ1-1	CASSPPGGIRGTEAFF	TGTGCCAGCTCACCACCGGGCGGGATCAGGGGCACTGAAGCTTTCTTT
TRBV7-2	NA	NA	TRBJ2-7	CASTPRFWAGETYEQYF	TGTGCCAGCACCCCCCGGTTTTGGGCGGGCGAGACCTACGAGCAGTACTTC
TRBV6-5	NA	NA	TRBJ2-1	CASARHHEQFF	TGTGCCAGCGCTCGCCATCATGAGCAGTTCTTC
TRBV28	NA	NA	TRBJ2-5	CASSLGRAGEETQYF	TGTGCCAGCAGTTTAGGAAGAGCCGGGGAGGAGACCCAGTACTTC
TRBV7-2	NA	once	TRBJ1-1	CASSWRRVAEAFF	TGTGCCAGCAGCTGGAGGAGGGTGGCTGAAGCTTTCTTT